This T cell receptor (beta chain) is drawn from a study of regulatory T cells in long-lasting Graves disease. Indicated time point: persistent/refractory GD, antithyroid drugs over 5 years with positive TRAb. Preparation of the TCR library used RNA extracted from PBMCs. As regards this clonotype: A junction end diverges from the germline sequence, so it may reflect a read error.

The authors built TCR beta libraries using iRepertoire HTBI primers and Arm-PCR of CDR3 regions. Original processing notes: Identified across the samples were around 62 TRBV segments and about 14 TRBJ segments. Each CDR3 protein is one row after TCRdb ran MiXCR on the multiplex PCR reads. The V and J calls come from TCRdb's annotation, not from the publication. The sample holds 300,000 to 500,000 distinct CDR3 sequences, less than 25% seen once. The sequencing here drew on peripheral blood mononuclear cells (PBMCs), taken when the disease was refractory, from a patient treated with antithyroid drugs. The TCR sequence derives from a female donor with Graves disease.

The CDR3: CASSYPRTSGIVYDQYF. In DNA, the CDR3 is TGTGCCAGCAGTTACCCGCGGACTAGCGGGATAGTCTACGACCAGTACTTC. The rearrangement uses TRBV6-9 and TRBJ2-7; 12 bases agree with TRBD2. CDR3 size: 17 residues. CDR1 and CDR2 from the germline V gene are MNHGY and SVAAGI.